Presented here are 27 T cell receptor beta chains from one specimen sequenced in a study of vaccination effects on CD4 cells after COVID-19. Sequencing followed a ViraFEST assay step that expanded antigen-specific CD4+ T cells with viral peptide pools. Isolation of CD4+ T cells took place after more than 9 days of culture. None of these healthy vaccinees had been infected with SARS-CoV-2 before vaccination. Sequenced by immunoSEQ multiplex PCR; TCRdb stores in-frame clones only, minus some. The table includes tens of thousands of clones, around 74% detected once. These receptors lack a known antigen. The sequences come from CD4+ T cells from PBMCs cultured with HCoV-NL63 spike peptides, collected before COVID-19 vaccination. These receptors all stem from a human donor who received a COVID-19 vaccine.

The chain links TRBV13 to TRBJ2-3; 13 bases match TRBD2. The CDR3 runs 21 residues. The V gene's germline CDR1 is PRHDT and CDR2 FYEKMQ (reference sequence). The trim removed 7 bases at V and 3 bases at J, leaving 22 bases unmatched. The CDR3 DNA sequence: TGTGCCAGCACCTCCCCCCCGCAGGGACTAGCGGGGCCTACCCTTACAGATACGCAGTATTTT. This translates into CASTSPPQGLAGPTLTDTQYF.

The CDR3 DNA reads as TGTGCCAGCAGCTTCACTCAGGGCTGGGGCTACACCTTC. Its protein product is CASSFTQGWGYTF. The chain is built from TRBV7-9 and TRBJ1-2; D may be TRBD1 (5 bases). Germline-derived CDR1 and CDR2 are SEHNR and FQNEAQ (reference sequence). Trimming took off 3 bases at V and 8 bases at J, with 13 bases between the two ends. The length of the CDR3 is 13 residues.

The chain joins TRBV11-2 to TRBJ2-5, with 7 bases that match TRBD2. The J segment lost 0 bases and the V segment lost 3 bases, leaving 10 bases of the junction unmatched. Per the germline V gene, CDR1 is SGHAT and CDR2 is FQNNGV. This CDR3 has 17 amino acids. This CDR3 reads CASSFSGRGKYQETQYF. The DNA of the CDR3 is TGTGCCAGCAGCTTTAGTGGGCGGGGGAAGTACCAAGAGACCCAGTACTTC.

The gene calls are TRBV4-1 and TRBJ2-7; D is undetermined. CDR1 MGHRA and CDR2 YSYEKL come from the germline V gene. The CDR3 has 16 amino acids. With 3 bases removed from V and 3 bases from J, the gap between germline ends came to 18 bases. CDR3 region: CASSHHTGSSHYEQYV. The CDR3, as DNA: TGCGCCAGCAGCCACCATACCGGGTCTTCACACTACGAGCAGTACGTC.

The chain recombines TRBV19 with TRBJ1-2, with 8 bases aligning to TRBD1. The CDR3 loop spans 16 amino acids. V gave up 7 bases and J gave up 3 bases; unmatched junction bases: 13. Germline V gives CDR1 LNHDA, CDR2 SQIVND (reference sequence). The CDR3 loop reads CASKITQGAWDYGYTF. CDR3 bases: TGTGCCAGTAAGATTACGCAGGGGGCATGGGACTATGGCTACACCTTC.

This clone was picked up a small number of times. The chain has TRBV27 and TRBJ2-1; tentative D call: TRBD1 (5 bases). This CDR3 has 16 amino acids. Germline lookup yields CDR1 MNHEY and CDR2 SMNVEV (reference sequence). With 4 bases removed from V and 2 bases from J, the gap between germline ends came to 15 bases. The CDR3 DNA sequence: TGTGCCAGCAGTTCTGACAGAATCTCAACCTACAATGAGCAGTTCTTC. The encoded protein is CASSSDRISTYNEQFF.

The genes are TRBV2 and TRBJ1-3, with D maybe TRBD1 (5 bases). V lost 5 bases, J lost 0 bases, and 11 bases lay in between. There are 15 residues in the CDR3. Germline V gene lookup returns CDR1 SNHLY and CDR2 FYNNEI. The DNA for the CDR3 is TGTGCCAGCAGTTTCCAGGGAACCTCTGGAAACACCATATATTTT. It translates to CASSFQGTSGNTIYF.

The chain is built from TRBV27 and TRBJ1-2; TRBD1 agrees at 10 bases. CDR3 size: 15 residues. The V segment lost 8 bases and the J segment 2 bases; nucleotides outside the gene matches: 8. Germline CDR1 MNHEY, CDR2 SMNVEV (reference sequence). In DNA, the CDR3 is TGTGCCAGCGGCCGACAGGGGGCCGGGAACTATGGCTACACCTTC. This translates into CASGRQGAGNYGYTF.

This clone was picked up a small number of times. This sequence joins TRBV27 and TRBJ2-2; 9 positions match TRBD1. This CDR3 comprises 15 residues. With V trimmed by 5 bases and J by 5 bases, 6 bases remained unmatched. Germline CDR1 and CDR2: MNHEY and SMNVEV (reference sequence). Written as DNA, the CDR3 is TGTGCCAGCAGTGTCGGACAGGGGTGGACCGGGGAGCTGTTTTTT. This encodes CASSVGQGWTGELFF.

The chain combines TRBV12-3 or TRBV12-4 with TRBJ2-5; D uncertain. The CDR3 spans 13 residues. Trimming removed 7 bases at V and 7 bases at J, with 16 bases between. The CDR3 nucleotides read TGTGCCAGCACCGCCACTTCGAAAGGGACCCAGTACTTC. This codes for CASTATSKGTQYF.

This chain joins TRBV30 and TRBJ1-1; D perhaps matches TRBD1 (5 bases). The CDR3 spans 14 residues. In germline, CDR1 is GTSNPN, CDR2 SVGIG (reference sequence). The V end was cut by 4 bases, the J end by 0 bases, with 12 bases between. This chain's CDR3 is CAWTLDILNTEAFF. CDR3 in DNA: TGTGCCTGGACCTTGGACATCCTGAACACTGAAGCTTTCTTT.

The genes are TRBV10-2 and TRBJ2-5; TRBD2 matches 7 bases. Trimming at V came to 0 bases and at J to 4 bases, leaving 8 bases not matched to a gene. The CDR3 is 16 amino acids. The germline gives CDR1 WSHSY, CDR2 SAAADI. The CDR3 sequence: CASSESRGIVAETQYF. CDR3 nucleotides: TGCGCCAGCAGTGAGTCGCGGGGGATAGTGGCAGAGACCCAGTACTTC.

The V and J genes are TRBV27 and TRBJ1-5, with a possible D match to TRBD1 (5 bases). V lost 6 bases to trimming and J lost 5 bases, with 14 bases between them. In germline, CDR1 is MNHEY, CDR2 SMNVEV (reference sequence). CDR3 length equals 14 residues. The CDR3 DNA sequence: TGTGCCAGCAGGAGAGGGGAGGGTTATCAGCCCCAGCATTTT. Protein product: CASRRGEGYQPQHF.

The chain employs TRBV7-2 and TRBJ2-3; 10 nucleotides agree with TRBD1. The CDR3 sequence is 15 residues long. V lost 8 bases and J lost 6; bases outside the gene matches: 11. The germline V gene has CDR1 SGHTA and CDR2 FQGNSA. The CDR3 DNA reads TGTGCCAGCCTACGGGACAGGGGAATAAGCGATACGCAGTATTTT. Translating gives CASLRDRGISDTQYF.

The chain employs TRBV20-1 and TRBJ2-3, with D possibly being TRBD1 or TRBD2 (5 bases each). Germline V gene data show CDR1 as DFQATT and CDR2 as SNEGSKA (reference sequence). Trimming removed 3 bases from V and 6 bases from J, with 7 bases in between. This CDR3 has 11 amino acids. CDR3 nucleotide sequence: TGCAGTGCTAGGTGGGGGGATACGCAGTATTTT. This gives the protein CSARWGDTQYF.

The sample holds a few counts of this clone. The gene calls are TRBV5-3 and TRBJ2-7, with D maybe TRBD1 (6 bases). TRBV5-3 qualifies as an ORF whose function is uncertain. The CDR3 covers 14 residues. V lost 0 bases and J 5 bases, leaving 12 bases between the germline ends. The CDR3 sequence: CARSLAAGVHEQYV. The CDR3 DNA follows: TGTGCCAGAAGCTTGGCGGCAGGGGTCCACGAGCAGTACGTC.

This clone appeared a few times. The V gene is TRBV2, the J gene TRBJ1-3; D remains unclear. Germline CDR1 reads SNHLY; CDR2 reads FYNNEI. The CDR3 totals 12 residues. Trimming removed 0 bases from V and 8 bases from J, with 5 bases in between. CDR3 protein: CASSEAAHTIYF. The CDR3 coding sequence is TGTGCCAGCAGTGAAGCCGCCCACACCATATATTTT.

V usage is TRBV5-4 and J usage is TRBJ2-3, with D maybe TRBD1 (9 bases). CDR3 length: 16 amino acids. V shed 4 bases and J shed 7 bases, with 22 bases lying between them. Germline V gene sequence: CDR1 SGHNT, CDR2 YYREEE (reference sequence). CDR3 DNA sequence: TGTGCCAGCAGCCCCGGCGGGGGGACAGGGAGTTATACGCAGTATTTT. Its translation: CASSPGGGTGSYTQYF.

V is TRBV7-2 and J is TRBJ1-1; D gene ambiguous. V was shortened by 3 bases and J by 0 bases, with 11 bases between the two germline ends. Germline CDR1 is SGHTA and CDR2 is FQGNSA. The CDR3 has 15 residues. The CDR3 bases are TGTGCCAGCAGCTTGGGCCGCCGAATGAACACTGAAGCTTTCTTT. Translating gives CASSLGRRMNTEAFF. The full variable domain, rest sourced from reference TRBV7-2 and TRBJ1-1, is GAGVSQSPSNKVTEKGKDVELRCDPISGHTALYWYRQSLGQGLEFLIYFQGNSAPDKSGLPSDRFSAERTGGSVSTLTIQRTQQEDSAVYLCASSLGRRMNTEAFFGQGTRLTVV.

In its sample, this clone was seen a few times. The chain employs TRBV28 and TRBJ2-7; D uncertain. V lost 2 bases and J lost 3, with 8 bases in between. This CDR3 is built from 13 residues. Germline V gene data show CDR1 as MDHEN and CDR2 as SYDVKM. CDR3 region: CASSLNLYYEQYV. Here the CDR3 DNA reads TGTGCCAGCAGTTTAAACCTCTACTACGAGCAGTACGTC.

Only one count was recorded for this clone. Here the CDR3 reads CASRTDRVKAFF. As DNA, the CDR3 is TGTGCCAGCAGGACCGACAGGGTCAAAGCTTTCTTT. The chain has TRBV6-6 and TRBJ1-1; TRBD1 matches at 7 bases. This CDR3 is 12 amino acids long. The J segment lost 9 bases and the V segment lost 6 bases, leaving 7 bases of the junction unmatched. Germline values: CDR1 MNHNY, CDR2 SVGAGI (reference sequence).

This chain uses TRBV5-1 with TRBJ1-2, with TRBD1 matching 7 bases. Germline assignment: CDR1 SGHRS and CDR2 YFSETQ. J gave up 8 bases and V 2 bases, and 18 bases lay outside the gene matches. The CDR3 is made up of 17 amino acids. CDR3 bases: TGCGCCAGCAGCTTATGGGGTGGGGACAGCAGGTCCGCCGGCTACACCTTC. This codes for CASSLWGGDSRSAGYTF.

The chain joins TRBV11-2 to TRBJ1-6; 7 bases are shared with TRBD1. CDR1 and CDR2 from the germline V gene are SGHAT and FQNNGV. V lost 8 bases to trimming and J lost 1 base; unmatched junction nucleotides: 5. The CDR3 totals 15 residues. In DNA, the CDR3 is TGTGCCAGCGCGACAGGGACGTCCTATAATTCACCCCTCCACTTT. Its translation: CASATGTSYNSPLHF. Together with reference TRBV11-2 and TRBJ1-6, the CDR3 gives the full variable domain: EAGVAQSPRYKIIEKRQSVAFWCNPISGHATLYWYQQILGQGPKLLIQFQNNGVVDDSQLPKDRFSAERLKGVDSTLKIQPAKLEDSAVYLCASATGTSYNSPLHFGNGTRLTVT.

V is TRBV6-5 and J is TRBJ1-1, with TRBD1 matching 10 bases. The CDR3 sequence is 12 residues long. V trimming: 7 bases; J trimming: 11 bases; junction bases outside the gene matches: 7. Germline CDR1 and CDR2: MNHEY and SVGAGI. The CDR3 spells CASKDRGVGAFF. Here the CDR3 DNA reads TGTGCCAGCAAGGACAGGGGGGTAGGGGCTTTCTTT.

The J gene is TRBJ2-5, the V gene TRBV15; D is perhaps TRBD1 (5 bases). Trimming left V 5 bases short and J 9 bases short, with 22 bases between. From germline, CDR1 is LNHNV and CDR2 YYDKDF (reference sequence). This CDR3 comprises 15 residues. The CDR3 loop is CATSDSRAGRASQYF. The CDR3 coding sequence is TGTGCCACCAGCGACTCAAGGGCAGGGCGTGCGTCCCAGTACTTC.

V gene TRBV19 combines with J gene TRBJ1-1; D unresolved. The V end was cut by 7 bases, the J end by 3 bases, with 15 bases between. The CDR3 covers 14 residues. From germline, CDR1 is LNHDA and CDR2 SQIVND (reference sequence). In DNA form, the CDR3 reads TGTGCCAGTATATCCCAGGATAGGGACACTGAAGCTTTCTTT. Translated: CASISQDRDTEAFF.

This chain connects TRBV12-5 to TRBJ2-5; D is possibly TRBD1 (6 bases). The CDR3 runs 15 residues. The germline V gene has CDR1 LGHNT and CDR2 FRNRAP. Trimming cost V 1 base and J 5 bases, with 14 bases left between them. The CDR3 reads CASGLAAGVRETQYF. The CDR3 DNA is TGTGCTAGTGGTTTGGCGGCAGGGGTACGGGAGACCCAGTACTTC. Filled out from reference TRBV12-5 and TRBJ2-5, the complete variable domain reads DARVTQTPRHKVTEMGQEVTMRCQPILGHNTVFWYRQTMMQGLELLAYFRNRAPLDDSGMPKDRFSAEMPDATLATLKIQPSEPRDSAVYFCASGLAAGVRETQYFGPGTRLLVL.